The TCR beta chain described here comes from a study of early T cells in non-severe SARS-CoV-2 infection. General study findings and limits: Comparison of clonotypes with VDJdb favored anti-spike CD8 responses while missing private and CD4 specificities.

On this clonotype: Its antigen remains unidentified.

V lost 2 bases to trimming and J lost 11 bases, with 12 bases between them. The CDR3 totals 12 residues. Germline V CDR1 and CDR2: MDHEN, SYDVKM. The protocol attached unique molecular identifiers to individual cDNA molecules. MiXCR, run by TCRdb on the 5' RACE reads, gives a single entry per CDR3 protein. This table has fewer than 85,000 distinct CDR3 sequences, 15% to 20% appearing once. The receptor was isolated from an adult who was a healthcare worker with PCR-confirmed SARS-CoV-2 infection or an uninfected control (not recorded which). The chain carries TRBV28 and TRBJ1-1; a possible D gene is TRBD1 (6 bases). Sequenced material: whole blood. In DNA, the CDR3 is TGTGCCAGCAGTTTAGCGGACAGAAGGGCTTTCTTT. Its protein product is CASSLADRRAFF.